The 10 T cell receptor beta chains reported below all come from one sample, sequenced in a study of shared clonotypes between healthy human individuals. Clones were sequenced by immunoSEQ multiplex PCR, and TCRdb holds only the in-frame ones, with some missing. The sample has more than 550,000 clones, less than 95% seen once. Sequences were obtained from memory CD8+ T cells from PBMCs. Subset defined: CD45RO+ cells pooled with CCR7-negative TemRA cells. Receptors originate from a man between 18 and 29 years old in good health. Some clones in this sample may be carry-over from other donors' samples.

V is TRBV9 and J is TRBJ2-2; no reliable D call. The CDR3 runs to 14 residues. V lost 0 bases, J lost 1 base, and 4 bases lay in between. CDR1 and CDR2 (germline): SGDLS, YYNGEE. CDR3 residues: CASSVVENTGELFF. The CDR3 coding sequence is TGTGCCAGCAGCGTAGTCGAGAACACCGGGGAGCTGTTTTTT.

The chain links TRBV27 to TRBJ2-1; 12 bases match TRBD2. In germline, CDR1 is MNHEY, CDR2 SMNVEV (reference sequence). This CDR3 comprises 18 residues. V shed 6 bases and J 4 bases; nucleotides not matched to a gene: 13. CDR3 bases: TGTGCCAGCAGCCCAAAGAGACTAGCGGGGGCCTATTACAATGAGCAGTTCTTC. Residues: CASSPKRLAGAYYNEQFF.

This clone has only one observation. A read error likely explains this, since a far larger clone differs by one base. Different DNA sequences within this sample yield the same CDR3. The rearrangement joins TRBV12-5 to TRBJ2-3; TRBD2 aligns across 11 bases. The V and J ends lost 1 base and 4 bases, in that order; junction bases with no gene match: 7. The CDR3 length is 17 residues. Germline CDR1 LGHNT, CDR2 FRNRAP. CDR3 DNA sequence: TGTGCTAGTGGTTTGGGGCTAGCGGGGGGCACCGCAGATACGCAGTATTTT. It encodes CASGLGLAGGTADTQYF.

The gene calls are TRBV19 and TRBJ1-5; D perhaps matches TRBD1 (5 bases). The CDR3 extends over 15 amino acids. Trimming removed 3 bases at V and 0 bases at J, with 9 bases between. Germline CDR1 reads LNHDA; CDR2 reads SQIVND (reference sequence). The CDR3 is CASSMWGLSNQPQHF. The CDR3 nucleotides are TGTGCCAGTAGTATGTGGGGACTTAGCAATCAGCCCCAGCATTTT.

The chain couples TRBV29-1 to TRBJ2-5; D may match TRBD1 or TRBD2 (5 bases each). V was clipped by 7 bases and J by 8 bases, with 20 bases between them. Per germline, CDR1 SQVTM and CDR2 ANQGSEA. The CDR3 is made up of 13 amino acids. CDR3 residues: CSALGTDDYTQYF. CDR3 DNA: TGCAGCGCTCTCGGGACCGACGATTACACCCAGTACTTC.

The rearrangement uses TRBV6-1 and TRBJ2-7; TRBD2 might be the D (5 bases). The V end lost 6 bases, the J end lost 2 bases, and 17 bases lay between the germline ends. The CDR3 contains 15 residues. CDR1 and CDR2 from the germline V gene are MNHNS and SASEGT. CDR3 nucleotides: TGTGCCAGCAGACCGGATCTGAGGGTAGCCTACGAGCAGTACTTC. This sequence encodes CASRPDLRVAYEQYF.

For this clone: The same CDR3 arises from other DNA sequences in this sample as well. The rearrangement uses TRBV7-9 and TRBJ2-2, with D hard to call. The CDR3 sequence is 13 residues long. CDR1 and CDR2 (germline): SEHNR, FQNEAQ (reference sequence). The V gene lost 1 base and the J gene lost 5 bases, with 5 bases spanning the gap. The CDR3 sequence: CASSLGGTGELFF. For the CDR3, the DNA is TGTGCCAGCAGCTTAGGGGGAACCGGGGAGCTGTTTTTT.

The J gene is TRBJ2-7, the V gene TRBV7-9; tentative D call: TRBD2 (6 bases). The V gene lost 5 bases and the J gene lost 3 bases, with 14 bases spanning the gap. Germline values: CDR1 SEHNR, CDR2 FQNEAQ (reference sequence). The CDR3 sequence is 14 residues long. In DNA form, the CDR3 reads TGTGCCAGCAGCCCATCGGGAGACGTCTACGAGCAGTACTTC. This translates into CASSPSGDVYEQYF.

The rearrangement uses TRBV6-5 and TRBJ1-5, with TRBD1 matching 7 bases. V was pared by 3 bases and J by 7 bases, with 6 bases of the junction left unmatched. The CDR3 runs 14 residues. CDR1 and CDR2 (germline): MNHEY, SVGAGI. The CDR3 spells CASSYKGAVQPQHF. The CDR3 DNA follows: TGTGCCAGCAGTTATAAGGGGGCCGTACAGCCCCAGCATTTT.

Remarks on this clone: Germline and junction disagree at one end, which may indicate a read error. V is TRBV27 and J is TRBJ2-7; TRBD1 matches 10 bases. This CDR3 is built from 15 residues. The germline V gene has CDR1 MNHEY and CDR2 SMNVEV (reference sequence). The chain's CDR3 is CASSLSGTGVYEQYF. The CDR3 nucleotides are TGTGCCAGCAGTCTATCCGGGACAGGGGTTTACGAGCAGTACTTC.